These 6 T cell receptor beta chains originate from one sample sequenced in a study of vaccination effects on CD4 cells after COVID-19. No antigen has been assigned to these receptors. TCRdb keeps only in-frame clones here, not all; method: immunoSEQ multiplex PCR. The table has fewer than 55,000 clones, approximately 70% seen once. At the end of nine to ten days of culture, CD4+ T cells were isolated. Each person got two doses of an mRNA SARS-CoV-2 vaccine, BNT162b2 or mRNA-1273. Sequenced here: CD4+ T cells from PBMCs cultured without peptide, sampled after COVID-19 vaccination. Source of these receptors: a human donor who received a COVID-19 vaccine.

The CDR3 here is CASSPPWGGLEQYF. The CDR3 bases are TGTGCCAGCAGCCCCCCTTGGGGGGGGCTCGAGCAGTACTTC. This sequence joins TRBV11-2 and TRBJ2-7, with D perhaps TRBD2 (7 bases). V gave up 5 bases and J gave up 6 bases, with 17 bases separating them. The CDR3 runs 14 residues. From germline, CDR1 is SGHAT and CDR2 FQNNGV.

The rearrangement uses TRBV29-1 and TRBJ1-4; the D is unclear. The V end lost 5 bases, the J end lost 8 bases, and 12 bases lay between the germline ends. This CDR3 has 12 residues. Germline V CDR1 and CDR2: SQVTM, ANQGSEA. For the CDR3, the DNA is TGCAGCGTTAGGAGGTTTGGGGAAAAACTGTTTTTT. Amino acids: CSVRRFGEKLFF. Full variable domain (outside the CDR3, taken from reference TRBV29-1 and TRBJ1-4): SAVISQKPSRDICQRGTSLTIQCQVDSQVTMMFWYRQQPGQSLTLIATANQGSEATYESGFVIDKFPISRPNLTFSTLTVSNMSPEDSSIYLCSVRRFGEKLFFGSGTQLSVL.

The CDR3 spells CAISARENYGYTF. CDR3 sequence (DNA): TGTGCCATCAGTGCTCGGGAGAACTATGGCTACACCTTC. The V and J genes are TRBV10-3 and TRBJ1-2, with D unclear. CDR3 size: 13 residues. V lost 4 bases, J lost 2 bases, and 8 bases lay in between. Germline V gene sequence: CDR1 ENHRY, CDR2 SYGVKD.

The CDR3 is CASSYPADAGELFF. Written as DNA, the CDR3 is TGTGCCAGCAGCTATCCCGCCGATGCCGGGGAGCTGTTTTTT. The rearrangement joins TRBV7-2 to TRBJ2-2; unclear D gene. The germline CDR1 and CDR2 sequences are SGHTA and FQGNSA. V was pared by 4 bases and J by 6 bases, with 12 bases between. This CDR3 spans 14 amino acids.

The chain uses TRBV2 and TRBJ2-2; D perhaps matches TRBD1 (5 bases). The germline CDR1 and CDR2 sequences are SNHLY and FYNNEI. The CDR3 spans 12 residues. Trimming pared 7 bases from V and 4 bases from J, leaving 7 bases between. The CDR3 reads CASTGSTGELFF. CDR3 sequence (DNA): TGTGCCAGCACAGGGTCCACCGGGGAGCTGTTTTTT.

The chain has TRBV12-2 and TRBJ1-4; the D call in the table, TRBD1, was not verified against the DNA. TRBV12-2 represents a pseudogene. CDR3 length: 20 residues. The CDR3 DNA follows: TGTGCAAGTCGCCAGCAGGGTGGACAGGGGCAAAGGGTAGGAAATGAAAAACTGTTTTTT. It is translated as CASRQQGGQGQRVGNEKLFF.